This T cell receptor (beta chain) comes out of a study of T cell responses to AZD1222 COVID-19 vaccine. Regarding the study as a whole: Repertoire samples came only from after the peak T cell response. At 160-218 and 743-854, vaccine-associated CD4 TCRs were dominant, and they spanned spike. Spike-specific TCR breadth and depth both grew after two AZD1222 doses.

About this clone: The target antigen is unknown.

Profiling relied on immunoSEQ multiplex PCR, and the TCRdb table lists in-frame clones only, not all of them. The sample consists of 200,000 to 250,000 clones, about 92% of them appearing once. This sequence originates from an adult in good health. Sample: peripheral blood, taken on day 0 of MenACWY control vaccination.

CDR3 nucleotide sequence: TGTGCCAGCAAGGGGGGGCCGGGTACAGATACGCAGTATTTT. This sequence encodes CASKGGPGTDTQYF. The chain combines TRBV6-5 with TRBJ2-3, with D tentatively TRBD2 (7 bases). CDR3 size: 14 residues. V shed 7 bases and J shed 3 bases, with 14 bases lying between them. CDR1 and CDR2 (germline): MNHEY, SVGAGI.